The 29 T cell receptor beta chains below come from one sample, sequenced in a study of somatic mutations in cytotoxic T cells in rheumatoid arthritis. The protocol was immunoSEQ multiplex PCR, while the TCRdb copy is restricted to in-frame clones and leaves out a portion. The repertoire includes under 20,000 clones, 68% of them detected once, and 15% to 20% sits in the top ten. Sequencing input: CD8+ T cells sorted from blood. The source of these receptors is an adult with rheumatoid arthritis.

This chain uses TRBV7-9 with TRBJ2-7, with no clear D. Germline V CDR1 and CDR2: SEHNR, FQNEAQ (reference sequence). With 5 bases removed from V and 0 bases from J, the gap between germline ends came to 14 bases. The CDR3 runs 15 residues. CDR3 in DNA: TGTGCCAGCAGCGAAGGCCCCTCAAGCTCCTACGAGCAGTACTTC. Its protein is CASSEGPSSSYEQYF.

The V and J genes are TRBV11-2 and TRBJ2-5, with 9 bases fitting TRBD2. With V trimmed by 9 bases and J by 5 bases, 10 bases remained unmatched. The CDR3 sequence is 14 residues long. CDR1 is SGHAT, CDR2 FQNNGV, per germline. In DNA, the CDR3 is TGTGCCAGTCGGGGGCGGGGGGGCTCGGAGACCCAGTACTTC. Translation gives CASRGRGGSETQYF.

The J gene is TRBJ2-7, the V gene TRBV27; TRBD1 matches at 7 bases. CDR3 length equals 13 residues. Germline V gene data show CDR1 as MNHEY and CDR2 as SMNVEV (reference sequence). V lost 5 bases, J lost 3 bases, and 4 bases stayed unmatched. This CDR3 is CASSRTGDYEQYF. DNA of the CDR3: TGTGCCAGCAGTCGGACAGGAGACTACGAGCAGTACTTC.

The chain carries TRBV7-9 and TRBJ1-5; D is ambiguous. V lost 3 bases and J lost 4, with 7 bases in between. CDR3 length equals 13 residues. Looked up from germline, CDR1 is SEHNR and CDR2 is FQNEAQ (reference sequence). The CDR3 DNA follows: TGTGCCAGCAGCTTTGGGGAAAATCAGCCCCAGCATTTT. It specifies CASSFGENQPQHF.

This clone was found a few times. The V gene is TRBV19, the J gene TRBJ1-2, with 7 bases fitting TRBD1. CDR3 length: 12 amino acids. Germline lookup yields CDR1 LNHDA and CDR2 SQIVND (reference sequence). Germline trimming cut 9 bases from V and 5 bases from J; bases unmatched to any gene: 6. The CDR3 region is CASFSGGYGYTF. The DNA of the CDR3 is TGTGCCAGCTTTTCAGGGGGGTATGGCTACACCTTC. The whole variable domain, filled in from reference TRBV19 and TRBJ1-2, reads DGGITQSPKYLFRKEGQNVTLSCEQNLNHDAMYWYRQDPGQGLRLIYYSQIVNDFQKGDIAEGYSVSREKKESFPLTVTSAQKNPTAFYLCASFSGGYGYTFGSGTRLTVV.

J is TRBJ2-7 and V is TRBV6-5; D is undetermined. The germline V and J ends were trimmed by 7 bases and 0 bases, with 16 bases remaining between them. The CDR3 totals 15 residues. The germline gives CDR1 MNHEY, CDR2 SVGAGI. CDR3 DNA sequence: TGTGCCAGCATTGGGTTCAAGGGTAGCTCCTACGAGCAGTACTTC. It codes for CASIGFKGSSYEQYF.

V is TRBV9 and J is TRBJ1-2, with D maybe TRBD1 (5 bases). Germline V lookup: CDR1 SGDLS, CDR2 YYNGEE. This CDR3 spans 13 amino acids. Trimming took 2 bases from V and 4 from J, leaving 9 bases between them. CDR3 amino acids: CASSVSGGYGYTF. CDR3 DNA sequence: TGTGCCAGCAGCGTCTCGGGGGGCTATGGCTACACCTTC.

The chain joins TRBV5-1 to TRBJ1-1; 8 bases fit TRBD1. Germline V lookup: CDR1 SGHRS, CDR2 YFSETQ. The CDR3 contains 13 residues. J lost 6 bases, V lost 0 bases, and 1 base had no gene match. CDR3 protein: CASSLVTGAEAFF. CDR3 nucleotides: TGCGCCAGCAGCTTGGTGACAGGGGCTGAAGCTTTCTTT.

Relative to its sample, this clone is medium-sized. The chain couples TRBV19 to TRBJ2-7, with 9 nucleotides matching TRBD1. The CDR3 consists of 15 residues. V lost 6 bases to trimming and J lost 2 bases; unmatched junction nucleotides: 8. Germline values: CDR1 LNHDA, CDR2 SQIVND (reference sequence). The CDR3: CASSPGTGSTYEQYF. Here the CDR3 DNA reads TGTGCCAGTAGCCCCGGGACAGGGTCTACCTACGAGCAGTACTTC. Filled out from reference TRBV19 and TRBJ2-7, the complete variable domain reads DGGITQSPKYLFRKEGQNVTLSCEQNLNHDAMYWYRQDPGQGLRLIYYSQIVNDFQKGDIAEGYSVSREKKESFPLTVTSAQKNPTAFYLCASSPGTGSTYEQYFGPGTRLTVT.

The chain carries TRBV15 and TRBJ2-7; 12 nucleotides match TRBD2. V dropped 5 bases and J dropped 0; count of bases not matched to a gene: 5. Germline V gives CDR1 LNHNV, CDR2 YYDKDF (reference sequence). The CDR3 extends over 16 amino acids. The CDR3 sequence: CATSPRTSGASYEQYF. The CDR3 DNA reads as TGTGCCACCAGCCCCCGGACTAGCGGGGCCTCCTACGAGCAGTACTTC.

This clone was counted only a few times. This chain joins TRBV18 and TRBJ1-4; D is unclear. The CDR3 sequence is 15 residues long. The V and J ends lost 5 bases and 0 bases respectively, with 10 bases between them. CDR1 and CDR2 (germline): KGHSH, LQKENI. The CDR3 DNA follows: TGTGCCAGCTCAAAGAACTCCGCAACTAATGAAAAACTGTTTTTT. It is translated as CASSKNSATNEKLFF.

The chain has TRBV9 and TRBJ1-4; TRBD1 agrees at 7 bases. V gave up 2 bases and J gave up 2 bases; unmatched junction bases: 3. Germline lookup yields CDR1 SGDLS and CDR2 YYNGEE. The CDR3 has 15 residues. For the CDR3, the DNA is TGTGCCAGCAGCGTCGCAGGGGGGACTAATGAAAAACTGTTTTTT. This gives the protein CASSVAGGTNEKLFF.

The rearrangement links TRBV6-1 to TRBJ2-1; perhaps TRBD1 as D (5 bases). Germline CDR1 MNHNS, CDR2 SASEGT. Trimming shortened V by 7 bases and J by 0 bases, and 13 bases separated the two germline ends. There are 15 residues in the CDR3. The CDR3 bases are TGTGCCAGCACCGACGACAGCCTCTCCTACAATGAGCAGTTCTTC. Residues: CASTDDSLSYNEQFF.

CDR3 DNA sequence: TGTGCCATCGACAGAAACACCGGGGAGCTGTTTTTT. As protein: CAIDRNTGELFF. The genes are TRBV2 and TRBJ2-2; D may be TRBD1 (5 bases). The CDR3 runs to 12 residues. V lost 10 bases, J lost 2 bases, and 8 bases lay in between. Germline lookup yields CDR1 SNHLY and CDR2 FYNNEI.

A few counts support this clone. This rearrangement joins TRBV12-5 to TRBJ2-1; the D is unclear. Germline V gene data show CDR1 as LGHNT and CDR2 as FRNRAP. Trimming removed 1 base at V and 8 bases at J, with 3 bases between. The CDR3 covers 11 residues. The CDR3, as DNA: TGTGCTAGTGGTTTGGAGCATGAGCAGTTCTTC. It encodes CASGLEHEQFF.

The gene calls are TRBV5-6 and TRBJ1-1; D gene uncertain. The CDR3 covers 13 residues. V shed 1 base and J shed 0 bases, with 4 bases lying between them. Germline V lookup: CDR1 SGHDT, CDR2 YYEEEE. CDR3 in amino acids: CASSLTLNTEAFF. The CDR3 DNA follows: TGTGCCAGCAGCTTGACACTGAACACTGAAGCTTTCTTT.

The chain links TRBV6-5 to TRBJ2-7; tentatively, D is TRBD1 or TRBD2 (5 bases each). V shed 0 bases and J shed 3 bases, with 12 bases lying between them. The CDR3 length is 15 residues. Germline CDR1 MNHEY, CDR2 SVGAGI. Written as DNA, the CDR3 is TGTGCCAGCAGTTACTCCTCCGGGACCCACTACGAGCAGTACTTC. This sequence encodes CASSYSSGTHYEQYF.

The chain has TRBV2 and TRBJ2-6; D call uncertain. The CDR3 runs to 14 residues. Trimming removed 3 bases from V and 0 bases from J, with 3 bases in between. Germline CDR1 and CDR2: SNHLY and FYNNEI. The CDR3 nucleotides are TGTGCCAGCAGTGATAGCTCTGGGGCCAACGTCCTGACTTTC. Protein sequence: CASSDSSGANVLTF.

The gene calls are TRBV29-1 and TRBJ2-7, with a possible D match to TRBD2 (5 bases). CDR1 and CDR2 (germline): SQVTM, ANQGSEA. The germline V and J ends were trimmed by 7 bases and 3 bases, with 16 bases remaining between them. The CDR3 loop spans 13 amino acids. The CDR3 protein is CSASDTSLYEQYF. The CDR3 DNA is TGCAGCGCCTCGGATACTAGTCTCTACGAGCAGTACTTC.

J is TRBJ2-5 and V is TRBV28; 11 bases map to TRBD2. CDR1 and CDR2 (germline): MDHEN, SYDVKM. This CDR3 has 18 amino acids. Unmatched junction bases numbered 14, after V lost 3 bases and J lost 5 bases. This CDR3 reads CASSFTAFGTSGEETQYF. In DNA form, the CDR3 reads TGTGCCAGCAGTTTTACCGCTTTTGGGACTAGCGGTGAGGAGACCCAGTACTTC.

This clone has a handful of counts. This rearrangement joins TRBV28 to TRBJ2-7, with TRBD1 matching over 7 bases. Trimming took 6 bases from V and 1 from J; bases not matched to a gene: 12. Germline V gene lookup returns CDR1 MDHEN and CDR2 SYDVKM. The CDR3 loop spans 16 amino acids. In nucleotides, the CDR3 is TGTGCCAGCAGCCCCACCGTTAGGGGGCCGTCCTACGAGCAGTACTTC. Residues: CASSPTVRGPSYEQYF.

The chain is built from TRBV19 and TRBJ1-3; D possibly corresponds to TRBD1 (6 bases). V lost 11 bases and J 1 base, leaving 21 bases between the germline ends. This CDR3 spans 16 amino acids. The germline gives CDR1 LNHDA, CDR2 SQIVND (reference sequence). CDR3 sequence: CAQSGQGGQSGNTIYF. CDR3 bases: TGTGCCCAGTCAGGGCAAGGGGGGCAGTCTGGAAACACCATATATTTT.

V is TRBV9 and J is TRBJ2-5; 8 bases fit TRBD1. CDR3 size: 15 residues. V lost 0 bases to trimming and J lost 4 bases; unmatched junction nucleotides: 5. The germline V gene encodes CDR1 SGDLS and CDR2 YYNGEE. Written as DNA, the CDR3 is TGTGCCAGCAGCGTAGGGCAGGGGGCAGGAGAGACCCAGTACTTC. Translating gives CASSVGQGAGETQYF.

In its sample, this clone was seen a few times. V usage is TRBV29-1 and J usage is TRBJ2-5; D is undetermined. Germline V gives CDR1 SQVTM, CDR2 ANQGSEA. Trimming pared 4 bases from V and 5 bases from J, leaving 11 bases between. The CDR3 is 12 amino acids. The CDR3 spells CSVARLLETQYF. In DNA form, the CDR3 reads TGCAGCGTTGCGCGCTTATTGGAGACCCAGTACTTC. Looking up the rest from reference TRBV29-1 and TRBJ2-5 gives the full variable domain: SAVISQKPSRDICQRGTSLTIQCQVDSQVTMMFWYRQQPGQSLTLIATANQGSEATYESGFVIDKFPISRPNLTFSTLTVSNMSPEDSSIYLCSVARLLETQYFGPGTRLLVL.

V usage is TRBV11-1 and J usage is TRBJ2-7, with D uncertain. CDR1 is SGHAT, CDR2 FQDESV, per germline (reference sequence). This CDR3 has 14 residues. V was shortened by 2 bases and J by 0 bases, with 8 bases between the two germline ends. CDR3 sequence reads: CASSLLEFSYEQYF. The CDR3 coding sequence is TGTGCCAGCAGCTTACTGGAGTTCTCCTACGAGCAGTACTTC. Using reference TRBV11-1 and TRBJ2-7 for the parts outside the CDR3, the full variable domain is EAEVAQSPRYKITEKSQAVAFWCDPISGHATLYWYRQILGQGPELLVQFQDESVVDDSQLPKDRFSAERLKGVDSTLKIQPAELGDSAMYLCASSLLEFSYEQYFGPGTRLTVT.

The chain carries TRBV29-1 and TRBJ1-4; D ambiguous. V lost 5 bases and J 8 bases, leaving 18 bases between the germline ends. The germline V gene encodes CDR1 SQVTM and CDR2 ANQGSEA. The CDR3 loop spans 14 amino acids. This CDR3 reads CSVRAETEDEKLFF. The CDR3, as DNA: TGCAGCGTTAGGGCCGAGACTGAGGACGAAAAACTGTTTTTT.

This clone was counted between two and nine times. The V gene is TRBV7-7, the J gene TRBJ2-7; 9 positions agree with TRBD1. The germline CDR1 and CDR2 sequences are SSHAT and FNYEAQ (reference sequence). V trimming: 5 bases; J trimming: 1 base; junction bases outside the gene matches: 6. The CDR3 runs to 15 residues. CDR3 protein: CASSPGTGSSYEQYF. DNA for the CDR3: TGTGCCAGCAGCCCGGGGACAGGGTCGTCCTACGAGCAGTACTTC.

The V gene is TRBV6-6, the J gene TRBJ2-5; no clear D. The closer fit of TRBJ2-7 to the DNA end suggests the J call may be wrong. The V gene's germline CDR1 is MNHNY and CDR2 SVGAGI (reference sequence). This CDR3 spans 13 amino acids. The CDR3 loop reads CASSYSAGFEQYF. Here the CDR3 DNA reads TGTGCCAGCAGTTACTCGGCCGGATTCGAGCAGTACTTC.

This chain joins TRBV6-5 and TRBJ2-1; 8 bases are shared with TRBD1. The ends lost 6 bases at V and 15 bases at J; junction bases unmatched: 13. Germline V CDR1 and CDR2: MNHEY, SVGAGI. This CDR3 region has 13 residues. Here the CDR3 DNA reads TGTGCCAGCAGCCTGGACAGGGACGGCGTTCGGTTCTTC. It specifies CASSLDRDGVRFF.